This T cell receptor beta chain came from a study of cytomegalovirus exposure and HLA in healthy donors. Study results and caveats: Analysis was carried out at a later point, and it linked a missense DCLRE1C variant to TCR beta V- and J-gene trimming. 150 to 200 TCR beta chains were listed as cytomegalovirus-associated. It was shown in a later analysis that HLA-associated TCR beta chains were more clonally expanded than other, equally common chains.

The V gene's germline CDR1 is GTSNPN and CDR2 SVGIG (reference sequence). The CDR3 length is 15 residues. V lost 2 bases to trimming and J lost 0 bases, with 8 bases between them. PCR used 60 Vbeta primers and 13 Jbeta primers. Assay: immunoSEQ multiplex PCR; the TCRdb copy retains only in-frame clones and omits some. This repertoire includes roughly 120,000 clones. Donors were nominally healthy when sampled, though unrecorded immune exposures were likely. Turning to this clone: Its specificity is unknown.

The source material was PBMCs. The chain is built from TRBV30 and TRBJ2-6; possibly TRBD1 for D (5 bases). The sequence came from a man between 25 and 39 years old in good health and CMV-seronegative. In DNA form, the CDR3 reads TGTGCCTGGAGTATGGACATCTCTGGGGCCAACGTCCTGACTTTC. Protein sequence: CAWSMDISGANVLTF.